One sample yielded the 23 T cell receptor beta chains listed below, sequenced in a study of blood T cells in healthy people across ages. The second PCR ran about 6 to 11 cycles with a sample-barcoded 5' primer and J-beta primers. Each CDR3 protein gets one entry after TCRdb re-called the 5' RACE reads with MiXCR. The sample carries 700,000 or so distinct CDR3 sequences, roughly 43% recorded once. Material for sequencing was blood. These receptors all come from a man older than 75 in good health.

The chain is built from TRBV15 and TRBJ2-7; D might be TRBD2 (6 bases). The J call is in doubt because the DNA end fits TRBJ2-5 better. The germline CDR1 and CDR2 sequences are LNHNV and YYDKDF (reference sequence). The CDR3 is 14 amino acids. The CDR3 coding sequence is TGTGCCACCAGCCCGGAGGGCACGCAAGAGACCCAGTACTTC. This gives the protein CATSPEGTQETQYF.

V usage is TRBV28 and J usage is TRBJ2-5; D may be TRBD2 (5 bases). Trimming removed 5 bases at V and 11 bases at J, with 12 bases between. Germline V gene lookup returns CDR1 MDHEN and CDR2 SYDVKM. CDR3 length equals 11 residues. The CDR3 DNA follows: TGTGCCAGCAGTGTTAGCTGGGAGCAGTACTTC. This codes for CASSVSWEQYF.

The chain couples TRBV4-1 to TRBJ2-1; TRBD1 or TRBD2 may be the D gene (5 bases each). V lost 3 bases and J 13 bases, leaving 13 bases between the germline ends. Germline CDR1 MGHRA, CDR2 YSYEKL. This CDR3 is 12 amino acids long. The CDR3 DNA is TGCGCCAGCAGCCAGACGGGTGGGACCCAGTTCTTC. Translated, it gives CASSQTGGTQFF.

V is TRBV12-3 or TRBV12-4 and J is TRBJ1-5, with D perhaps TRBD1 (6 bases). The CDR3 consists of 15 residues. Trimming shortened V by 7 bases and J by 1 base, and 14 bases separated the two germline ends. In DNA, the CDR3 is TGTGCCAGCACCAAGACAGGAGGAAGCAATCAGCCCCAGCATTTT. Translated, it gives CASTKTGGSNQPQHF.

The chain joins TRBV27 to TRBJ2-2; 11 nucleotides match TRBD2. Germline V CDR1 and CDR2: MNHEY, SMNVEV (reference sequence). V lost 3 bases to trimming and J lost 6 bases; unmatched junction nucleotides: 6. There are 16 residues in the CDR3. The CDR3 bases are TGTGCCAGCAGTTTCCGGACTAGCGGGCCCGCCGGGGAGCTGTTTTTT. It codes for CASSFRTSGPAGELFF.

This rearrangement joins TRBV29-1 to TRBJ1-4; perhaps TRBD1 as D (6 bases). The germline V gene encodes CDR1 SQVTM and CDR2 ANQGSEA. This CDR3 contains 13 residues. V lost 0 bases to trimming and J lost 10 bases, with 12 bases between them. CDR3 nucleotides: TGCAGCGTTGAAGACAGGGGAGAGCGAAAACTGTTTTTT. Its protein is CSVEDRGERKLFF. Using reference TRBV29-1 and TRBJ1-4 for the parts outside the CDR3, the full variable domain is SAVISQKPSRDICQRGTSLTIQCQVDSQVTMMFWYRQQPGQSLTLIATANQGSEATYESGFVIDKFPISRPNLTFSTLTVSNMSPEDSSIYLCSVEDRGERKLFFGSGTQLSVL.

The chain is built from TRBV10-3 and TRBJ1-2; 8 nucleotides agree with TRBD1. Germline V gives CDR1 ENHRY, CDR2 SYGVKD. The CDR3 runs to 14 residues. With 10 bases clipped from V and 4 bases from J, the junction kept 11 bases outside the gene matches. The CDR3 bases are TGTGCCACCAAGGGACAGGTTCGGGGCTATGGCTACACCTTC. It translates to CATKGQVRGYGYTF.

Concerning this clonotype itself: The junction and the germline gene differ at one end; a read error may be behind it. V and J are TRBV6-6 and TRBJ2-1; the match to TRBD1 covers 9 bases. This CDR3 has 15 amino acids. Germline CDR1 reads MNHNY; CDR2 reads SVGAGI (reference sequence). DNA for the CDR3: TGTGCCAGCAGTCACTCAGGACAGGGGCCCAATGAGCAGTTCTTC. Translation: CASSHSGQGPNEQFF.

This clonotype was observed at least ten times. The rearrangement uses TRBV29-1 and TRBJ2-3, with D possibly called TRBD1 or TRBD2 (5 bases each). The CDR3 is 14 amino acids. In germline, CDR1 is SQVTM, CDR2 ANQGSEA. The germline V and J ends were trimmed by 5 bases and 2 bases, with 14 bases remaining between them. The CDR3 DNA is TGCAGCGTTCTGGGGCCGGGAAACACAGATACGCAGTATTTT. This codes for CSVLGPGNTDTQYF.

The chain employs TRBV5-4 and TRBJ2-1; D is possibly TRBD1 (5 bases). The germline V and J ends were trimmed by 3 bases and 9 bases, with 10 bases remaining between them. CDR3 size: 12 residues. Germline V gives CDR1 SGHNT, CDR2 YYREEE (reference sequence). CDR3 protein: CASSSTQGEQFF. CDR3 in DNA: TGTGCCAGCAGCTCAACTCAGGGTGAGCAGTTCTTC. Full variable domain (remainder filled in from reference TRBV5-4 and TRBJ2-1): ETGVTQSPTHLIKTRGQQVTLRCSSQSGHNTVSWYQQALGQGPQFIFQYYREEENGRGNFPPRFSGLQFPNYSSELNVNALELDDSALYLCASSSTQGEQFFGPGTRLTVL.

Details on this clonotype: At one end the junction does not follow the germline gene, possibly because of a read error. The chain uses TRBV5-8 and TRBJ2-5; D remains unclear. The end of the DNA aligns better with TRBJ2-7, so the J call may be wrong. Germline assignment: CDR1 SGHTS and CDR2 YDEGEE. The CDR3 has 13 amino acids. Here the CDR3 reads CAGSLVGYHEQYF. The CDR3 nucleotides are TGTGCCGGCAGCTTGGTTGGGTACCACGAGCAGTACTTC.

This clonotype was counted a few times. The chain recombines TRBV4-2 with TRBJ2-7, with 10 bases aligning to TRBD2. V shed 4 bases, J shed 4 bases, and the junction held 10 bases outside the gene matches. This CDR3 region has 16 residues. The germline gives CDR1 LGHNA, CDR2 YNFKEQ. The CDR3 DNA reads as TGTGCCAGCAGCCCACAGACTAGCGGGTGGAGTTACGAGCAGTACTTC. Amino acid sequence: CASSPQTSGWSYEQYF.

This chain connects TRBV21-1 to TRBJ2-1; TRBD2 reflects the table's D call only, with no check against the DNA. The J call could be wrong; TRBJ2-7 is a better fit for the DNA end. TRBV21-1 is an annotated pseudogene. This CDR3 spans 21 amino acids. The CDR3 DNA follows: TGTGCCAGCAGCAAGCGGAGCCTACTAGCGGGAGTACCAAGCTCCTACAATGAGCAGTACTTC. Translating gives CASSKRSLLAGVPSSYNEQYF.

The rearrangement uses TRBV7-9 and TRBJ2-7, with 11 bases identical to TRBD2. The CDR3 covers 17 residues. Germline V CDR1 and CDR2: SEHNR, FQNEAQ (reference sequence). Losses at the gene ends were 1 base for V and 0 bases for J; bases not matched to a gene: 5. CDR3 amino acids: CASSLGGSGRGSYEQYF. The CDR3 DNA sequence: TGTGCCAGCAGCTTAGGCGGTAGCGGGAGGGGCTCCTACGAGCAGTACTTC.

This sequence joins TRBV6-2 or TRBV6-3 and TRBJ2-7; the match to TRBD2 covers 7 bases. Germline CDR1 is MNHEY and CDR2 is SVGEGT. Trimming at V came to 6 bases and at J to 2 bases, leaving 7 bases not matched to a gene. This CDR3 is 14 amino acids long. CDR3 coding DNA: TGTGCCAGCAGAAACAACCGGGGGGCCTACGAGCAGTACTTC. Encoded protein: CASRNNRGAYEQYF.

This clonotype occurred a few times. The gene calls are TRBV5-6 and TRBJ2-3, with a weak D call TRBD2 (6 bases). There are 16 residues in the CDR3. The ends were cut back, 5 bases at V and 1 base at J, with 17 bases in the middle. CDR1 SGHDT and CDR2 YYEEEE come from the germline V gene. CDR3 residues: CASREGLALRTDTQYF. The CDR3 nucleotides are TGTGCCAGCAGAGAGGGGCTAGCGTTACGCACAGATACGCAGTATTTT. The variable domain in full, with the rest retrieved from reference TRBV5-6 and TRBJ2-3, is DAGVTQSPTHLIKTRGQQVTLRCSPKSGHDTVSWYQQALGQGPQFIFQYYEEEERQRGNFPDRFSGHQFPNYSSELNVNALLLGDSALYLCASREGLALRTDTQYFGPGTRLTVL.

The chain joins TRBV7-2 to TRBJ2-7, with 9 positions matching TRBD2. CDR3 length equals 15 residues. After removal of 4 bases from V and 4 bases from J, the junction contained 8 bases not matched to a gene. Germline V gene sequence: CDR1 SGHTA, CDR2 FQGNSA. The DNA of the CDR3 is TGTGCCAGCAGCTCCCGGGGTAGCGGGGGTTACGAGCAGTACTTC. This sequence encodes CASSSRGSGGYEQYF.

This chain uses TRBV5-1 with TRBJ2-3; D is undetermined. Germline V gene sequence: CDR1 SGHRS, CDR2 YFSETQ. Trimming removed 2 bases from V and 4 bases from J, with 8 bases in between. CDR3 length: 13 residues. This CDR3 reads CASSFSGADTQYF. The CDR3 DNA follows: TGCGCCAGCAGCTTCTCCGGCGCAGATACGCAGTATTTT. Full variable domain (rest looked up from reference TRBV5-1 and TRBJ2-3): KAGVTQTPRYLIKTRGQQVTLSCSPISGHRSVSWYQQTPGQGLQFLFEYFSETQRNKGNFPGRFSGRQFSNSRSEMNVSTLELGDSALYLCASSFSGADTQYFGPGTRLTVL.

This clonotype was observed many times. V usage is TRBV27 and J usage is TRBJ2-3; 9 positions agree with TRBD2. This CDR3 contains 16 residues. Germline V CDR1 and CDR2: MNHEY, SMNVEV (reference sequence). The V gene end was trimmed by 1 base and the J gene end by 4 bases; junction bases not matched to a gene: 6. The CDR3 DNA sequence: TGTGCCAGCAGTTTATGGAGCGCGGGGGGGGCAGATACGCAGTATTTT. It is translated as CASSLWSAGGADTQYF.

The chain joins TRBV7-2 to TRBJ2-1; D is ambiguous. The ends were cut back, 2 bases at V and 8 bases at J, with 4 bases in the middle. Germline-derived CDR1 and CDR2 are SGHTA and FQGNSA. This CDR3 spans 11 amino acids. The CDR3 is CASSLFYEQFF. As DNA, the CDR3 is TGTGCCAGCAGCTTATTCTATGAGCAGTTCTTC.

Only a few counts were recorded for this clonotype. The V and J genes are TRBV19 and TRBJ1-2, with D uncertain. This CDR3 spans 11 amino acids. Trimming left V 7 bases short and J 6 bases short, with 9 bases between. In germline, CDR1 is LNHDA, CDR2 SQIVND (reference sequence). The CDR3 sequence: CASTKRDGYTF. CDR3 nucleotides: TGTGCCAGTACGAAACGGGATGGCTACACCTTC.

There are a few counts of this clonotype. This chain uses TRBV9 with TRBJ2-1; D uncertain. Trimming removed 0 bases from V and 6 bases from J, with 13 bases in between. CDR1 and CDR2 (germline): SGDLS, YYNGEE. This CDR3 is 15 amino acids long. CDR3 region: CASSVGGDLSNEQFF. The CDR3 nucleotides read TGTGCCAGCAGCGTAGGAGGAGACCTCTCCAATGAGCAGTTCTTC.

This clonotype was observed a few times. The chain uses TRBV6-5 and TRBJ1-2, with 7 bases that match TRBD1. The CDR3 sequence is 16 residues long. Trimming at V came to 0 bases and at J to 2 bases, leaving 6 bases not matched to a gene. Germline V CDR1 and CDR2: MNHEY, SVGAGI. The CDR3 loop is CASSYSGTEKNYGYTF. The CDR3, as DNA: TGTGCCAGCAGTTACTCCGGGACAGAGAAGAACTATGGCTACACCTTC.